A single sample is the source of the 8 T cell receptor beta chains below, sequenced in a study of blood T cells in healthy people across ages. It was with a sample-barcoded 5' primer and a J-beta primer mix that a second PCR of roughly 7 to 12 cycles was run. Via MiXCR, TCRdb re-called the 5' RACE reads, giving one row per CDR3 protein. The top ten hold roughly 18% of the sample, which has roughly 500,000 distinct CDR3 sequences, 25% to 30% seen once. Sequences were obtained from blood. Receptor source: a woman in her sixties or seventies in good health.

The CDR3 is CASTTSAGETQYF. In nucleotides, the CDR3 is TGTGCCAGCACCACCTCGGCGGGGGAGACCCAGTACTTC. This chain connects TRBV5-4 to TRBJ2-5, with D maybe TRBD2 (6 bases). The germline V gene has CDR1 SGHNT and CDR2 YYREEE (reference sequence). Between the trimmed V and J ends, which lost 6 bases and 5 bases, there was a span of 14 bases. The CDR3 has 13 residues.

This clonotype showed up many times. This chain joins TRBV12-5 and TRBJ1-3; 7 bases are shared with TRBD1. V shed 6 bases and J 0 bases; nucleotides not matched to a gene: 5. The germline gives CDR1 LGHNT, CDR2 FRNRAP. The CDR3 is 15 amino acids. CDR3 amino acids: CASGVDRVSGNTIYF. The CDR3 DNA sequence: TGTGCTAGTGGCGTAGACAGGGTCTCTGGAAACACCATATATTTT.

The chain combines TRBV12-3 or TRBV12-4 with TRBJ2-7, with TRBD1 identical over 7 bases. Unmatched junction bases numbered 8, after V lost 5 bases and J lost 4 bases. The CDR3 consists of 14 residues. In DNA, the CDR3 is TGTGCCAGCAGTAACAGGGGCAAGAATTACGAGCAGTACTTC. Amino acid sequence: CASSNRGKNYEQYF.

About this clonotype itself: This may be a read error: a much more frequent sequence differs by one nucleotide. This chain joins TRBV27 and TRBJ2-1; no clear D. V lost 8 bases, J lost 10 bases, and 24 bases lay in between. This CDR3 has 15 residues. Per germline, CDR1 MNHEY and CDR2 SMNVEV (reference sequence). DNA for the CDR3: TGTGCCAGCGCCTCACAGAGAACCTACAACTACGAGCAGTTCTTC. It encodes CASASQRTYNYEQFF.

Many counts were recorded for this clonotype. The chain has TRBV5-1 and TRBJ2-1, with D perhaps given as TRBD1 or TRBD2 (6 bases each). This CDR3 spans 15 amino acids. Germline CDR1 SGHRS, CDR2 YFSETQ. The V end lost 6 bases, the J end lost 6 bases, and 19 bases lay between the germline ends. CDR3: CASTLAPGASNEQFF. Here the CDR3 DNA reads TGCGCCAGCACTCTAGCCCCGGGGGCGTCCAATGAGCAGTTCTTC.

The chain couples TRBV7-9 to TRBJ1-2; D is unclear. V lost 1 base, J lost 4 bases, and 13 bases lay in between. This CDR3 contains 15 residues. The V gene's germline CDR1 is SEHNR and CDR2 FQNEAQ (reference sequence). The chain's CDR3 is CASSLGGTQGYGYTF. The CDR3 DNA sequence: TGTGCCAGCAGCTTAGGAGGCACGCAAGGCTATGGCTACACCTTC.

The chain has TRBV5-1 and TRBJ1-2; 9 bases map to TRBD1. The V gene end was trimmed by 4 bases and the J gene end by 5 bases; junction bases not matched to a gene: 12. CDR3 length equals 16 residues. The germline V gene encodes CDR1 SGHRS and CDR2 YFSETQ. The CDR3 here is CASSLGGTGFDYGYTF. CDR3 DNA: TGCGCCAGCAGCCTGGGAGGGACAGGGTTTGATTATGGCTACACCTTC.

The DNA of the CDR3 is TGCAGCGTCCTCCGTGGGGGAGGCTATGGCTACACCTTC. Amino acids: CSVLRGGGYGYTF. This chain joins TRBV29-1 and TRBJ1-2, with D perhaps matching TRBD1 (5 bases). The CDR3 covers 13 residues. The germline CDR1 and CDR2 sequences are SQVTM and ANQGSEA. V lost 6 bases and J lost 4, with 15 bases in between.